Listed here is a single TCR beta chain. This specimen belongs to a study of blood T cells in healthy people across ages. Study information: Template-switching capture recovered about one barcoded beta molecule per two T cells.

About 9.9 milliliters of peripheral blood were drawn from each donor. Trimming stripped 8 bases from V and 1 base from J, with 14 bases between. Germline lookup yields CDR1 MNHNS and CDR2 SASEGT. The CDR3 totals 15 residues. Alongside a J-beta primer mix, a sample-barcoded 5' primer served in a second PCR lasting about 7 to 11 cycles. Tags on each cDNA molecule came from a template-switch adaptor with 12 random nucleotides. All samples gave at least 2.5 million CDR3-containing paired-end reads. TCRdb used MiXCR to reprocess the 5' RACE reads, holding one entry per CDR3 protein. The sample gives about 940,000 distinct CDR3 sequences, under 50% of which show up once; over 10% is in the top ten.

What was sequenced was blood. The rearrangement joins TRBV6-1 to TRBJ2-2; D unclear. This TCR was sampled from a man between 25 and 39 years old in good health. The CDR3 loop is CASFEGRLNTGELFF. The CDR3 coding sequence is TGTGCCAGCTTCGAAGGCAGATTGAACACCGGGGAGCTGTTTTTT.